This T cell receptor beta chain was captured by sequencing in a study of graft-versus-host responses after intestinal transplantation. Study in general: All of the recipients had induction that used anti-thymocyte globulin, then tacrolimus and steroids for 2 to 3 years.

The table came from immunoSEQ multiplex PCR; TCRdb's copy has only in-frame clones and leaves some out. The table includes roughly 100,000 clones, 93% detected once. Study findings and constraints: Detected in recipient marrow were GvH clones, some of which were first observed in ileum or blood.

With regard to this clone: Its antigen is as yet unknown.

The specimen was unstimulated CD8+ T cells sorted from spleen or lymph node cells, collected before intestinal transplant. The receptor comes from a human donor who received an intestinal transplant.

The CDR3 region has the DNA TGTGCCAGCAGCTTCCGGTTGGGGGGGTCTTACGAGCAGTACTTC. The encoded protein is CASSFRLGGSYEQYF. The chain has TRBV7-6 and TRBJ2-7; 7 nucleotides align to TRBD2. Germline CDR1 and CDR2: SGHVS and FNYEAQ. There are 15 residues in the CDR3. Losses at the gene ends were 3 bases for V and 4 bases for J; bases not matched to a gene: 9.